This paragraph reports one TCR beta chain. Original methodology: Researchers report that nucleated cell counts were estimated from reference gene primer amplification. Generated by immunoSEQ multiplex PCR, the TCRdb table keeps only in-frame clones and is missing some. The D gene and trimming were derived from the DNA, and the V and J assignments and clone size from that table. The sample consists of about 420,000 clones, 80% to 90% of them appearing once. This sample is drawn from a study of blood T cell repertoires in COVID-19. About the study: From the United States, Italy and Spain came samples of acute and convalescent COVID-19.

Trimming removed 0 bases at V and 7 bases at J, with 16 bases between. The CDR3 has 16 residues. Germline values: CDR1 PRHDT, CDR2 FYEKMQ (reference sequence). The sequenced sample consisted of peripheral blood. V is TRBV13 and J is TRBJ1-5, with D maybe TRBD1 (5 bases). The receptor's source is a man between 18 and 29 years old with COVID-19, enrolled during active disease. CDR3 nucleotide sequence: TGTGCCAGCAGCTTAGGGGGACTCAGCCCAGCCCAGCCCCAGCATTTT. This encodes CASSLGGLSPAQPQHF.